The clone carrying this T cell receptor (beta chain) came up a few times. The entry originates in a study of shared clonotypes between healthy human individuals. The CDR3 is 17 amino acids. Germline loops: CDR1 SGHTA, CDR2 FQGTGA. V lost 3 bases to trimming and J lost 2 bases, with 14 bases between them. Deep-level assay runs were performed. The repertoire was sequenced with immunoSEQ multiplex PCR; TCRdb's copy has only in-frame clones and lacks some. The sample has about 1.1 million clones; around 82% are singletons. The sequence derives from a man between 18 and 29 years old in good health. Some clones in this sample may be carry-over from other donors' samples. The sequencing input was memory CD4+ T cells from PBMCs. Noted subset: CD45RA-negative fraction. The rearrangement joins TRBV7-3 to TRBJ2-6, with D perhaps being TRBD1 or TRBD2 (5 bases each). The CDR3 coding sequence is TGTGCCAGCAGCTTTCGGGGCCTCATGGCTGGGGCCAACGTCCTGACTTTC. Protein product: CASSFRGLMAGANVLTF.